This TCR beta chain derives from a study of OX40 agonist ivuxolimab in advanced cancers. Some clones are missing from TCRdb's copy, which holds only in-frame ones; the method was immunoSEQ multiplex PCR. The table has about 60,000 clones, approximately 89% seen once. Germline V gene sequence: CDR1 SGHRS, CDR2 YFSETQ. CDR3 size: 13 residues. Deletions cut 4 bases from V and 5 bases from J, with 10 bases between. The V call is TRBV5-1, the J call TRBJ2-1; D is possibly TRBD2 (5 bases). Sequences were derived from CD4+ or CD8+ T cells sorted from blood, sampled in a trial of the OX40 agonist ivuxolimab. The clonotype was recovered from an adult with an advanced solid tumor such as melanoma, head and neck, liver or kidney cancer. CDR3 region: CASSPPRDNEQFF. The CDR3 DNA reads as TGCGCCAGCAGCCCCCCGCGGGACAATGAGCAGTTCTTC.